These 9 T cell receptor beta chains came from one sample sequenced in a study of T cells in tumors and immune-related adverse events. This table comes from immunoSEQ multiplex PCR, and its TCRdb copy is limited to in-frame clones, with some not included. This sample has roughly 24,000 clones, with about 93% found just once. This material consisted of lymph node tissue, taken from a patient treated with anti-PD-1 therapy. These receptors all come from a female donor with metastatic renal cell carcinoma.

The chain uses TRBV7-9 and TRBJ1-3; no clear D gene. The CDR3 is 15 amino acids. Trimming took off 1 base at V and 0 bases at J, with 7 bases between the two ends. Germline V CDR1 and CDR2: SEHNR, FQNEAQ (reference sequence). The CDR3 region has the DNA TGTGCCAGCAGCTTAGGAGGGATCTCTGGAAACACCATATATTTT. This gives the protein CASSLGGISGNTIYF.

The genes are TRBV5-1 and TRBJ2-5; 12 nucleotides align to TRBD2. With V trimmed by 5 bases and J by 13 bases, 12 bases remained unmatched. Germline assignment: CDR1 SGHRS and CDR2 YFSETQ. The CDR3 spans 14 residues. The CDR3 sequence is CASRPGLAGLSPYF. The DNA for the CDR3 is TGCGCCAGCAGGCCGGGACTAGCGGGCCTCTCCCCGTACTTC.

This chain connects TRBV5-4 to TRBJ2-1; tentative D call: TRBD1 (5 bases). V gave up 2 bases and J gave up 10 bases, with 16 bases separating them. Germline CDR1 SGHNT, CDR2 YYREEE (reference sequence). This CDR3 contains 14 residues. CDR3 nucleotide sequence: TGTGCCAGCAGCTTAGGCAGAGGACCAGGGGAGCAGTTCTTC. It encodes CASSLGRGPGEQFF.

This clone showed up just once. This chain joins TRBV5-1 and TRBJ2-7; 9 bases are a match to TRBD2. The CDR3 extends over 15 amino acids. Germline CDR1 SGHRS, CDR2 YFSETQ. V shed 2 bases and J 2 bases; nucleotides not matched to a gene: 5. The CDR3 sequence is CASSLSGTSTYEQYF. In DNA, the CDR3 is TGCGCCAGCAGCTTATCCGGGACTAGCACCTACGAGCAGTACTTC.

The chain couples TRBV7-2 to TRBJ2-7, with 14 bases aligning to TRBD2. The CDR3 runs 18 residues. The V and J ends lost 0 bases and 2 bases, in that order; junction bases with no gene match: 6. Looked up from germline, CDR1 is SGHTA and CDR2 is FQGNSA. The CDR3 region is CASSLAGGTSGSPYEQYF. Written as DNA, the CDR3 is TGTGCCAGCAGCTTAGCGGGGGGGACTAGCGGGAGCCCCTACGAGCAGTACTTC.

The gene calls are TRBV19 and TRBJ2-7; D unresolved. This CDR3 region has 14 residues. CDR1 and CDR2 (germline): LNHDA, SQIVND (reference sequence). Trimming took 10 bases from V and 0 from J, leaving 16 bases between them. The CDR3: CATKKTRSSYEQYF. The CDR3 DNA follows: TGTGCCACTAAAAAGACGCGGAGCTCCTACGAGCAGTACTTC.

The rearrangement uses TRBV10-3 and TRBJ2-1, with 7 bases fitting TRBD2. Germline loops: CDR1 ENHRY, CDR2 SYGVKD. V was pared by 3 bases and J by 1 base, with 6 bases of the junction left unmatched. The length of the CDR3 is 16 residues. CDR3 region: CAISDLEGGSYNEQFF. In nucleotides, the CDR3 is TGTGCCATCAGTGACCTCGAGGGAGGGTCCTACAATGAGCAGTTCTTC.

This clone has a single count. The CDR3 loop is CASSNQLAGNYEQYF. The CDR3 bases are TGTGCCAGCAGTAACCAACTAGCGGGCAACTACGAGCAGTACTTC. The genes are TRBV5-5 and TRBJ2-7, with TRBD2 matching over 9 bases. Germline trimming cut 5 bases from V and 3 bases from J; bases unmatched to any gene: 9. Germline CDR1 reads SGHKS; CDR2 reads YYEKEE (reference sequence). The CDR3 spans 15 residues.

This clone was seen just once. The chain has TRBV5-6 and TRBJ1-2; D is unresolved. Germline V gene data show CDR1 as SGHDT and CDR2 as YYEEEE. Trimming shortened V by 4 bases and J by 4 bases, and 14 bases separated the two germline ends. CDR3 length equals 14 residues. In nucleotides, the CDR3 is TGTGCCAGCAGCCCCTGGACGGGATCCTATGGCTACACCTTC. Translating it yields CASSPWTGSYGYTF. The entire variable domain, with the rest obtained from reference TRBV5-6 and TRBJ1-2, is as follows: DAGVTQSPTHLIKTRGQQVTLRCSPKSGHDTVSWYQQALGQGPQFIFQYYEEEERQRGNFPDRFSGHQFPNYSSELNVNALLLGDSALYLCASSPWTGSYGYTFGSGTRLTVV.